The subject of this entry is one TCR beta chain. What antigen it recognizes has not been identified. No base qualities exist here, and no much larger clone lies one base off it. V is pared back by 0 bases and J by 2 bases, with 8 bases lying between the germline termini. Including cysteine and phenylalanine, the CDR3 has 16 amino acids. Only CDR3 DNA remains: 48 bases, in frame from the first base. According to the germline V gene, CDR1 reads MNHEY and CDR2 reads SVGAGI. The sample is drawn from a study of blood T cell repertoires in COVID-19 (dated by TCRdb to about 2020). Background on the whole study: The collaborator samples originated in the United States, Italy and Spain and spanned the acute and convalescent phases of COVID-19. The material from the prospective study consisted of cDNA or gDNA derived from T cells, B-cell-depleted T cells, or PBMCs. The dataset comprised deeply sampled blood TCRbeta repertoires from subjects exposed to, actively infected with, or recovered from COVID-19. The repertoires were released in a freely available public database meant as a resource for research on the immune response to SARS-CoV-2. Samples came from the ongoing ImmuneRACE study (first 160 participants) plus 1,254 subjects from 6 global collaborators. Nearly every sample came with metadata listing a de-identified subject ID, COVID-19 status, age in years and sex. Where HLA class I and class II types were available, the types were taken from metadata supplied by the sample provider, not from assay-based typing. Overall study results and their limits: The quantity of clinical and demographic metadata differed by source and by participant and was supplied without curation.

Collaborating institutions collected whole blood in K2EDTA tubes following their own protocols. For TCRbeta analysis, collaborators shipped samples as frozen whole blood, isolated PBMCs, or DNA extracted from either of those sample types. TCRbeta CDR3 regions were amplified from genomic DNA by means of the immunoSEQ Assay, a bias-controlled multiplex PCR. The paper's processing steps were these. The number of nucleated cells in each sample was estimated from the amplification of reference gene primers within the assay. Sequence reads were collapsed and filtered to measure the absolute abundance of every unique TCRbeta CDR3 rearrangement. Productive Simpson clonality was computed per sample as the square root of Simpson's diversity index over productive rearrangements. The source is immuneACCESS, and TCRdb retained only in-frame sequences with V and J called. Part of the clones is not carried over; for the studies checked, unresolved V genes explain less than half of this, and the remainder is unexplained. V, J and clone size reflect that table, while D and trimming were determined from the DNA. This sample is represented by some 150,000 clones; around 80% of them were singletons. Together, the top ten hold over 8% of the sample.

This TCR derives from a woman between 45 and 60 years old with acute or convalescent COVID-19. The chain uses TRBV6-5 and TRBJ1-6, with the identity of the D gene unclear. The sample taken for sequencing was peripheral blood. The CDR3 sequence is CASSYSRQAYNSPLHF. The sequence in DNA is TGTGCCAGCAGTTACTCGAGGCAAGCCTATAATTCACCCCTCCACTTT.